Listed below are T cell receptor beta chains from one sample, sequenced in a study of cytomegalovirus exposure and HLA in healthy donors. Profiled with immunoSEQ multiplex PCR; TCRdb holds only in-frame clones, not every one. The repertoire has approximately 150,000 clones, 75% to 85% of them found once; the top ten carry about 13%. Sequencing input: PBMCs. The receptors were sampled from a woman in her forties or fifties in good health and CMV-seropositive. Both conserved end residues are part of each CDR3.

>TRBJ1-3|TRBV10-3
CAISERGSGNTIYF
>TRBJ2-3|TRBV6-5
CANILRGGPTDTQYF
>TRBJ1-5|TRBV19
CASSIESGRSNQPQHF
>TRBJ1-4|TRBV7-2
CASSLWGGNEKLFF
>TRBJ1-6|TRBV27
CASSLGGGSYNSPLHF
>TRBJ2-7|TRBV7-2
CASSPRGGYEQYF
>TRBJ1-1|TRBV7-9
CASSSPQGISNTEAFF
>TRBJ2-2|TRBV4-1
CASSRAGLTGELFF
>TRBJ2-3|TRBV7-9
CASSSIWGLPTDTQYF
>TRBJ2-5|TRBV5-1
CASSLEASGGAQYF
>TRBJ1-6|TRBV6-4
CASSDSGRGSSPLHF
>TRBJ1-3|TRBV30
CARGQGGNTIYF
>.|TRBV15
CATSRGMGTASYEQYF
>TRBJ1-1|TRBV5-1
CASSLGEDRAFEAFF
>TRBJ1-4|TRBV4-1
CASSLWDRSNEKLFF
>TRBJ2-3|TRBV10-3
CAISGPTDTQYF
>TRBJ2-5|TRBV5-1
CASREKVLGGETQYF
>TRBJ2-3|TRBV4-1
CASSQLKGGPTDTQYF
>TRBJ1-6|TRBV4-2
CASSQEPGHLNSPLHF